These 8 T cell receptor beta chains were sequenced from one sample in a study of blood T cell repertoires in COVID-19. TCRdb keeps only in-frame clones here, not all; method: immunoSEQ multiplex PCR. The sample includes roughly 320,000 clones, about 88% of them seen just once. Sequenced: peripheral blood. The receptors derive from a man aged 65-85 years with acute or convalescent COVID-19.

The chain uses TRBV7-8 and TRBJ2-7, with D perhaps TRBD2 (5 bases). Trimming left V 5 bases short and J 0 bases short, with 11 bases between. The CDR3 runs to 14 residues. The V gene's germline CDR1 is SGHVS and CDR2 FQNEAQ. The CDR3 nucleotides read TGTGCCAGCAGCGGAGGACTGAGCTCCTACGAGCAGTACTTC. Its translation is CASSGGLSSYEQYF.

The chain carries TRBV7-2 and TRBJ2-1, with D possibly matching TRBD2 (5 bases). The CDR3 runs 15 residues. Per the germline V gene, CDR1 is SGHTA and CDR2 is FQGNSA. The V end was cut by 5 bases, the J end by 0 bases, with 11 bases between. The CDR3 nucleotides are TGTGCCAGCAGCCGGACTGCCAGCTCCTACAATGAGCAGTTCTTC. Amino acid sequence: CASSRTASSYNEQFF.

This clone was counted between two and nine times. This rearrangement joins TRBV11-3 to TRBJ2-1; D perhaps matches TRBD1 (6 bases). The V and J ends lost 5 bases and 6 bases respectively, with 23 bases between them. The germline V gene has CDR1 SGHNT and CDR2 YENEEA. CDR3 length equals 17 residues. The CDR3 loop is CASSPKTGTSEINEQFF. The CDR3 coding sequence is TGTGCCAGCAGCCCCAAAACCGGGACATCCGAGATCAATGAGCAGTTCTTC.

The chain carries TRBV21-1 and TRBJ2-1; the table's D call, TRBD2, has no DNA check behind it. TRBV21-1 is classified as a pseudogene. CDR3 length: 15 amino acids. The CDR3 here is CASSKPGGTYNEQFF. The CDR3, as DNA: TGTGCCAGCAGCAAGCCGGGAGGCACCTACAATGAGCAGTTCTTC.

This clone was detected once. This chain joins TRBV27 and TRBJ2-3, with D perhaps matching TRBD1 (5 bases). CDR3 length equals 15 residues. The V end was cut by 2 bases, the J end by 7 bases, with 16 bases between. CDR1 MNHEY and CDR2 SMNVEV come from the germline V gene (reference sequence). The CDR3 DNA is TGTGCCAGCAGTTTACAGGGATGGGGTGGGCATACGCAGTATTTT. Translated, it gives CASSLQGWGGHTQYF.

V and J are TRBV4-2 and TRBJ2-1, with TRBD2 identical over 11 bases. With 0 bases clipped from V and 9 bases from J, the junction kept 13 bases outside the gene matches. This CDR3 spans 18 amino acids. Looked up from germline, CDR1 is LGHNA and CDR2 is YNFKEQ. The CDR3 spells CASSQDRNSGRALREQFF. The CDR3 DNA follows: TGTGCCAGCAGCCAAGATCGAAATAGCGGGAGGGCCCTACGTGAGCAGTTCTTC.

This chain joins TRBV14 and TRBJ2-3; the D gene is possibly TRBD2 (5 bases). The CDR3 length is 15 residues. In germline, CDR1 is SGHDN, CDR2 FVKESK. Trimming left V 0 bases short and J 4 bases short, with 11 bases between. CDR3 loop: CASSQDPDGADTQYF. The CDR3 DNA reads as TGTGCCAGCAGCCAAGATCCGGACGGGGCAGATACGCAGTATTTT.

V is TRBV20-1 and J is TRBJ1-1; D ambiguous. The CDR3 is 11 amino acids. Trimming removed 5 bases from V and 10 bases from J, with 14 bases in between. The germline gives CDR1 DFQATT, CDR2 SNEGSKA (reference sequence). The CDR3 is CSAPAGERAFF. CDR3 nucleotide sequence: TGCAGTGCTCCCGCTGGAGAACGAGCTTTCTTT.